The sequence of this T cell receptor beta chain was determined in a study of T-cell memory formation after mild COVID-19. V dropped 4 bases and J dropped 0 bases, with 18 bases sitting between them. The germline CDR1 and CDR2 sequences are SGHTA and FQGNSA. The CDR3 is 18 amino acids. TCRdb independently ran MiXCR on the 5' RACE reads; one entry per CDR3 protein. The sample yields 150,000 to 200,000 distinct CDR3 sequences, approximately 10% seen once. This clonotype was recorded many times. This TCR was sampled from a man between 18 and 35 years old who had mild COVID-19 (a few samples of this study predate the infection). Cell type and time point are not known. The source material was PBMCs or a T cell subset sorted from them (not recorded which). The genes are TRBV7-2 and TRBJ1-4; weak D call: TRBD1 (5 bases). CDR3 residues: CASSSAGRGVATNEKLFF. CDR3 DNA sequence: TGTGCCAGCAGCTCAGCCGGGAGGGGAGTGGCAACTAATGAAAAACTGTTTTTT.